Here is one TCR beta chain with its context. Per the authors' pipeline: Counts of nucleated cells, estimated from reference gene primer amplification, were obtained. Using immunoSEQ multiplex PCR, the repertoire was profiled, and TCRdb retains in-frame clones only, with some absent. V, J and clone size are taken as reported in that table, and D and trimming were inferred from the DNA itself. Among approximately 100,000 clones, around 84% were seen once, and the ten largest hold less than 2%. This sample stems from a study of blood T cell repertoires in COVID-19. About the research overall: Some COVID-19 samples were acute and others convalescent; all came from the United States, Italy and Spain.

The CDR3 length is 14 residues. CDR1 is SNHLY, CDR2 FYNNEI, per germline. V was trimmed by 7 bases and J by 1 base, leaving 13 bases between them. This TCR came from a woman aged 70 to 79 with active or convalescent COVID-19. This sequence joins TRBV2 and TRBJ1-1; no firm D call. Sequenced sample: peripheral blood. The CDR3 region is CASTPSRGNTEAFF. In DNA form, the CDR3 reads TGTGCCAGCACCCCCTCTCGGGGGAACACTGAAGCTTTCTTT.